These T cell receptor beta chains were read from a single sample in a study of CD8 T cells in ankylosing spondylitis. MiXCR, run by TCRdb on the 5' RACE reads, gives a single entry per CDR3 protein. The sample shows about 7,900 distinct CDR3 sequences, around 4% of them seen only once. The specimen sequenced was blood, either unsorted or a sorted T cell fraction (not recorded which). Source of these receptors: a female donor with ankylosing spondylitis or in good health (not recorded which). Each CDR3 is given with its conserved first and last residue. Each record gives: J gene, V gene, D gene, clone size, CDR3 DNA, CDR3 protein. A D gene is named only where the DNA matches it firmly. Clone size is shown for a subset of rows, as once, few, many or a class of expanded clone.

J gene: TRBJ2-1
V gene: TRBV9
D gene: NA
clone size: many
CDR3 DNA: TGTGCCAGCAGCGAGCCAGGGTACAATGAGCAGTTCTTC
CDR3 protein: CASSEPGYNEQFF

J gene: TRBJ2-5
V gene: TRBV9
D gene: NA
clone size: many
CDR3 DNA: TGTGCCAGCAGCTCATCCGGGGCCGGGGAGACCCAGTACTTC
CDR3 protein: CASSSSGAGETQYF

J gene: TRBJ2-7
V gene: TRBV9
D gene: TRBD1
clone size: many
CDR3 DNA: TGTGCCAGCAGCGTCGACAGGGGCTCCTACGAGCAGTACTTC
CDR3 protein: CASSVDRGSYEQYF

J gene: TRBJ1-1
V gene: TRBV9
D gene: NA
clone size: medium-sized
CDR3 DNA: TGTGCCAGTCGGGGGGATGACACTGAAGCTTTCTTT
CDR3 protein: CASRGDDTEAFF

J gene: TRBJ2-1
V gene: TRBV9
D gene: TRBD2
clone size: medium-sized
CDR3 DNA: TGTGCCAGCAGCATTCCGGGACTACCATCCAATGAGCAGTTCTTC
CDR3 protein: CASSIPGLPSNEQFF

J gene: TRBJ2-5
V gene: TRBV9
D gene: TRBD2
clone size: many
CDR3 DNA: TGTGCCAGCAGCGTAGAGGGCGGGGGGGCCGAGGAGACCCAGTACTTC
CDR3 protein: CASSVEGGGAEETQYF

J gene: TRBJ1-2
V gene: TRBV9
D gene: NA
clone size: many
CDR3 DNA: TGTGCCAGCAGCGTCCCATACGGGGATGACAGCAACGACCCCTATGGCTACACCTTC
CDR3 protein: CASSVPYGDDSNDPYGYTF

J gene: TRBJ2-2
V gene: TRBV9
D gene: NA
clone size: many
CDR3 DNA: TGTGCCAGCAGCGTAGGCCCCTCCGGGCTGAAGTTCACCGGGGAGCTGTTTTTT
CDR3 protein: CASSVGPSGLKFTGELFF

J gene: TRBJ1-2
V gene: TRBV9
D gene: TRBD1
clone size: medium-sized
CDR3 DNA: TGTGCCAGCGGGACAGGGTACGGCTACACCTTC
CDR3 protein: CASGTGYGYTF

J gene: TRBJ1-4
V gene: TRBV9
D gene: NA
clone size: many
CDR3 DNA: TGTGCCAGCAGCGTACGGCCTCTAAAAAGGGGGGAAAAACTGTTTTTT
CDR3 protein: CASSVRPLKRGEKLFF

J gene: TRBJ2-1
V gene: TRBV9
D gene: NA
clone size: few
CDR3 DNA: TGTGCCAGCAGCCCGGGGGCTGACAATGAGCAGTTCTTC
CDR3 protein: CASSPGADNEQFF

J gene: TRBJ2-7
V gene: TRBV9
D gene: TRBD1
clone size: NA
CDR3 DNA: TGTGCCAGCAGCCTAGGGACAGAAACCTACGAGCAGTACTTC
CDR3 protein: CASSLGTETYEQYF

J gene: TRBJ2-5
V gene: TRBV9
D gene: NA
clone size: medium-sized
CDR3 DNA: TGTGCCAGCAGCGCCGTAGGGGGTCGGGAGACCCAGTACTTC
CDR3 protein: CASSAVGGRETQYF

J gene: TRBJ2-7
V gene: TRBV9
D gene: NA
clone size: medium-sized
CDR3 DNA: TGTGCCAGCAGCGTAGCGGCAGGGAAATACGAGCAGTACTTC
CDR3 protein: CASSVAAGKYEQYF

J gene: TRBJ2-3
V gene: TRBV9
D gene: NA
clone size: many
CDR3 DNA: TGTGCCAGCAGCGTAGAGGGGCCTTGGGACGGGGAACCAGATACGCAGTATTTT
CDR3 protein: CASSVEGPWDGEPDTQYF

J gene: TRBJ2-2
V gene: TRBV9
D gene: NA
clone size: medium-sized
CDR3 DNA: TGTGCCAGCAGCGTCCCGGGGCAGGGCGGGAACACCGGGGAGCTGTTTTTT
CDR3 protein: CASSVPGQGGNTGELFF

J gene: TRBJ2-1
V gene: TRBV9
D gene: NA
clone size: many
CDR3 DNA: TGTGCCAGCAGCGAGAGGACGGGGAATGAGCAGTTCTTC
CDR3 protein: CASSERTGNEQFF

J gene: TRBJ2-3
V gene: TRBV9
D gene: NA
clone size: NA
CDR3 DNA: TGTGCCAGCAGCGTATGGGGGGTTAAGGTAGATACGCAGTATTTT
CDR3 protein: CASSVWGVKVDTQYF

J gene: TRBJ2-7
V gene: TRBV9
D gene: TRBD1
clone size: many
CDR3 DNA: TGTGCCAGCAGCGCCAAAGGACAGGGGATTATACCCTACGAGCAGTACTTC
CDR3 protein: CASSAKGQGIIPYEQYF

J gene: TRBJ2-2
V gene: TRBV9
D gene: NA
clone size: medium-sized
CDR3 DNA: TGTGCCAGCACCCCCGGCAGAGGCACCGGGGAGCTGTTTTTT
CDR3 protein: CASTPGRGTGELFF

J gene: TRBJ2-7
V gene: TRBV9
D gene: TRBD1
clone size: many
CDR3 DNA: TGTGCCAGCAGCGCTCATCAGGGGGCCGTTAGCTCCTACGAGCAGTACTTC
CDR3 protein: CASSAHQGAVSSYEQYF

J gene: TRBJ2-1
V gene: TRBV9
D gene: TRBD1
clone size: medium-sized
CDR3 DNA: TGTGCCAGCAGCGCACTGGGACAGGGCTCCTACAATGAGCAGTTCTTC
CDR3 protein: CASSALGQGSYNEQFF

J gene: TRBJ1-1
V gene: TRBV9
D gene: NA
clone size: many
CDR3 DNA: TGTGCCAGCAGCTCTAGAGGGACGGTCAACACTGAAGCTTTCTTT
CDR3 protein: CASSSRGTVNTEAFF

J gene: TRBJ1-2
V gene: TRBV9
D gene: NA
clone size: NA
CDR3 DNA: TGTGCCAGCAGCGGACACGCCATCTATGGCTACACCTTC
CDR3 protein: CASSGHAIYGYTF

J gene: TRBJ2-2
V gene: TRBV9
D gene: NA
clone size: many
CDR3 DNA: TGTGCCAGCAGCGTAGCGGACACCGGGGAGCTGTTTTTT
CDR3 protein: CASSVADTGELFF

J gene: TRBJ2-2
V gene: TRBV9
D gene: NA
clone size: many
CDR3 DNA: TGTGCCAGCAGCGTAGAACAGGGATTGACCGGGGAGCTGTTTTTT
CDR3 protein: CASSVEQGLTGELFF

J gene: TRBJ2-1
V gene: TRBV9
D gene: TRBD1
clone size: NA
CDR3 DNA: TGTGCCAGCAGCGCCCAGGACAGGGGGCCCGTCGATGAGCAGTTCTTC
CDR3 protein: CASSAQDRGPVDEQFF

J gene: TRBJ1-1
V gene: TRBV9
D gene: TRBD1
clone size: many
CDR3 DNA: TGTGCCAGCAGCGCAAGGACAGGGTTCGCTGAAGCTTTCTTT
CDR3 protein: CASSARTGFAEAFF

J gene: TRBJ2-1
V gene: TRBV9
D gene: NA
clone size: many
CDR3 DNA: TGTGCCAGCAGCGCCTCCCCAGGGGGGCCGGCCTACAATGAGCAGTTCTTC
CDR3 protein: CASSASPGGPAYNEQFF

J gene: TRBJ2-1
V gene: TRBV9
D gene: TRBD2
clone size: few
CDR3 DNA: TGTGCCAGCGCGGGGGGCCGATGGAGTGAGCAGTTCTTC
CDR3 protein: CASAGGRWSEQFF

J gene: TRBJ1-1
V gene: TRBV9
D gene: NA
clone size: NA
CDR3 DNA: TGTGCCAGCAGCGTAGGGATGAACACTGAAGCTTTCTTT
CDR3 protein: CASSVGMNTEAFF

J gene: TRBJ2-3
V gene: TRBV9
D gene: TRBD2
clone size: medium-sized
CDR3 DNA: TGTGCCAGCAGCGAACTAGCGGGGGGCGGTACAGATACGCAGTATTTT
CDR3 protein: CASSELAGGGTDTQYF

J gene: TRBJ2-1
V gene: TRBV9
D gene: NA
clone size: NA
CDR3 DNA: TGTGCCAGCAGCCCCGGGACAAGGTTAAGCTCCTACAATGAGCAGTTCTTC
CDR3 protein: CASSPGTRLSSYNEQFF

J gene: TRBJ2-1
V gene: TRBV9
D gene: NA
clone size: medium-sized
CDR3 DNA: TGTGCCAGCAGCGTAGGAAGGGGGGGCTCCTACAATGAGCAGTTCTTC
CDR3 protein: CASSVGRGGSYNEQFF

J gene: TRBJ2-7
V gene: TRBV9
D gene: TRBD2
clone size: many
CDR3 DNA: TGTGCCAGCAGCGGGACTAGCGGGGTGGTGGAGCAGTACTTC
CDR3 protein: CASSGTSGVVEQYF

J gene: TRBJ1-1
V gene: TRBV9
D gene: NA
clone size: many
CDR3 DNA: TGTGCCAGCAGCGTAGTGGGAAGGGAGAACACTGAAGCTTTCTTT
CDR3 protein: CASSVVGRENTEAFF

J gene: TRBJ1-1
V gene: TRBV9
D gene: NA
clone size: medium-sized
CDR3 DNA: TGTGCCAGCAGCGTATTTTTGGACCCACCCGATATCACGAACACTGAAGCTTTCTTT
CDR3 protein: CASSVFLDPPDITNTEAFF

J gene: TRBJ2-1
V gene: TRBV9
D gene: NA
clone size: medium-sized
CDR3 DNA: TGTGCCAGCAGCCCCCGGGGTACTTACAATGAGCAGTTCTTC
CDR3 protein: CASSPRGTYNEQFF

J gene: TRBJ1-1
V gene: TRBV9
D gene: NA
clone size: many
CDR3 DNA: TGTGCCAGCAGCGTAGGGAGAGGGGGGTGGGGCATGAACACTGAAGCTTTCTTT
CDR3 protein: CASSVGRGGWGMNTEAFF

J gene: TRBJ2-7
V gene: TRBV9
D gene: TRBD2
clone size: medium-sized
CDR3 DNA: TGTGCCAGCAGCCCGACTAGCGGGGGGGCCTCCTACGAGCAGTACTTC
CDR3 protein: CASSPTSGGASYEQYF

J gene: TRBJ2-2
V gene: TRBV9
D gene: NA
clone size: many
CDR3 DNA: TGTGCCAGCAGCGCGGGACCTACTAACACCGGGGAGCTGTTTTTT
CDR3 protein: CASSAGPTNTGELFF

J gene: TRBJ2-6
V gene: TRBV9
D gene: NA
clone size: many
CDR3 DNA: TGTGCCAGCAGCGTTACAGGGTCCCGCTCTGGGGCCAACGTCCTGACTTTC
CDR3 protein: CASSVTGSRSGANVLTF

J gene: TRBJ2-5
V gene: TRBV9
D gene: NA
clone size: many
CDR3 DNA: TGTGCCAGCAGCGTAGAGGGGGTTTCGGAAGAGACCCAGTACTTC
CDR3 protein: CASSVEGVSEETQYF

J gene: TRBJ2-5
V gene: TRBV9
D gene: TRBD1
clone size: many
CDR3 DNA: TGTGCCAGCAGCGCATCCGCCGGGACAGGTCAAGAGACCCAGTACTTC
CDR3 protein: CASSASAGTGQETQYF

J gene: TRBJ1-1
V gene: TRBV9
D gene: NA
clone size: many
CDR3 DNA: TGTGCCAGCAGAGGAATTGGTAACACTGAAGCTTTCTTT
CDR3 protein: CASRGIGNTEAFF

J gene: TRBJ1-2
V gene: TRBV9
D gene: TRBD1
clone size: many
CDR3 DNA: TGTGCCAGCAGCGGCGACAGGGGTTCGGACTATGGCTACACCTTC
CDR3 protein: CASSGDRGSDYGYTF

J gene: TRBJ1-1
V gene: TRBV9
D gene: NA
clone size: NA
CDR3 DNA: TGTGCCAGCAGCGTAGGACGAAGGAGCAGTTTCGGCACTGAAGCTTTCTTT
CDR3 protein: CASSVGRRSSFGTEAFF

J gene: TRBJ1-1
V gene: TRBV9
D gene: NA
clone size: many
CDR3 DNA: TGTGCCAGCAGCGTAGGAGTGACTGAAGCTTTCTTT
CDR3 protein: CASSVGVTEAFF

J gene: TRBJ2-3
V gene: TRBV9
D gene: TRBD2
clone size: many
CDR3 DNA: TGTGCCAGCAGCGCTTCCGGGACTAGCGACACAGATACGCAGTATTTT
CDR3 protein: CASSASGTSDTDTQYF

J gene: TRBJ2-1
V gene: TRBV9
D gene: TRBD2
clone size: many
CDR3 DNA: TGTGCCAGCAGCGTTCAGAGCGGGGGATCCTACAATGAGCAGTTCTTC
CDR3 protein: CASSVQSGGSYNEQFF

J gene: TRBJ2-7
V gene: TRBV9
D gene: TRBD2
clone size: many
CDR3 DNA: TGTGCCAGCAGCGCTTCGCCGGGGGGGGCCTACGAGCAGTACTTC
CDR3 protein: CASSASPGGAYEQYF

J gene: TRBJ2-7
V gene: TRBV9
D gene: TRBD1
clone size: many
CDR3 DNA: TGTGCCAGCAGCCCCCGGGACAGGGGATACGAGCAGTACTTC
CDR3 protein: CASSPRDRGYEQYF

J gene: TRBJ1-6
V gene: TRBV9
D gene: NA
clone size: medium-sized
CDR3 DNA: TGTGCCAGCAGCCTAGAGGGGGGTAGATCACCCCTCCACTTT
CDR3 protein: CASSLEGGRSPLHF

J gene: TRBJ2-1
V gene: TRBV9
D gene: TRBD2
clone size: medium-sized
CDR3 DNA: TGTGCCAGCGCGAACCCTATAGCGGGGGGTTACAATGAGCAGTTCTTC
CDR3 protein: CASANPIAGGYNEQFF

J gene: TRBJ2-1
V gene: TRBV9
D gene: NA
clone size: medium-sized
CDR3 DNA: TGTGCCAGCAGCGTAGAAAACAGATACAATGAGCAGTTCTTC
CDR3 protein: CASSVENRYNEQFF

J gene: TRBJ2-3
V gene: TRBV9
D gene: TRBD1
clone size: many
CDR3 DNA: TGTGCCAGCAGCGTAGGACAGGGGGCAACAGATACGCAGTATTTT
CDR3 protein: CASSVGQGATDTQYF

J gene: TRBJ1-4
V gene: TRBV9
D gene: TRBD1
clone size: medium-sized
CDR3 DNA: TGTGCCAGCAGCGTCAACCCCCTCCACAGGGGGTCGAATGAAAAACTGTTTTTT
CDR3 protein: CASSVNPLHRGSNEKLFF

J gene: TRBJ2-2
V gene: TRBV11-3
D gene: NA
clone size: NA
CDR3 DNA: TGTGCCAGCAGCTTAGATCAGGCGGGGCGAGAGACCGGGGAGCTGTTTTTT
CDR3 protein: CASSLDQAGRETGELFF

J gene: TRBJ2-1
V gene: TRBV9
D gene: NA
clone size: NA
CDR3 DNA: TGTGCCAGCAGTGGACAGATCAATGAGCAGTTCTTC
CDR3 protein: CASSGQINEQFF